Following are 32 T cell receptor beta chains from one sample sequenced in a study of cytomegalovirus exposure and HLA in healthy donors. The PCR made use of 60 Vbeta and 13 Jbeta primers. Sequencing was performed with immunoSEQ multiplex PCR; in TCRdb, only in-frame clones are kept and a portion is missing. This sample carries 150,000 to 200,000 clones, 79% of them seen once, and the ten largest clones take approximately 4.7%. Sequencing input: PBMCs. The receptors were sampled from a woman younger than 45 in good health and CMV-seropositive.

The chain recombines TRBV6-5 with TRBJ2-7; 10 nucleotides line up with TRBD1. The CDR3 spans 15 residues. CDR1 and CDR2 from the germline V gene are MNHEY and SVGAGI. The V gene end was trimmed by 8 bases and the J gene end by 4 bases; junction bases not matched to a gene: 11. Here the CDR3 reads CASSLGQGFFYEQYF. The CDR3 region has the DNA TGTGCCAGCTCTCTGGGACAGGGGTTTTTTTACGAGCAGTACTTC.

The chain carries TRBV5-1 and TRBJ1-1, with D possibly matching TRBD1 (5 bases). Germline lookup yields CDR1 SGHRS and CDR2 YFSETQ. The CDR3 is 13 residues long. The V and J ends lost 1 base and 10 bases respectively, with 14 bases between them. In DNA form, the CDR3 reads TGCGCCAGCAGCTTGAGGTCTTCAGACAGAGCTTTCTTT. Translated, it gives CASSLRSSDRAFF.

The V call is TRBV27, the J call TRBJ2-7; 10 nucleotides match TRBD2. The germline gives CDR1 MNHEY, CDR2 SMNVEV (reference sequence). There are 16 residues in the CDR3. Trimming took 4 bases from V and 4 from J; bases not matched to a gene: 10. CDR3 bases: TGTGCCAGCAGTTCAATCCCTAGCGGGAGTAATTACGAGCAGTACTTC. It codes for CASSSIPSGSNYEQYF.

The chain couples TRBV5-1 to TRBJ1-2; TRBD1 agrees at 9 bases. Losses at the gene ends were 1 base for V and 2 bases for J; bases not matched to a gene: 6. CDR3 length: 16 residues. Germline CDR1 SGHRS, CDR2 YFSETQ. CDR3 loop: CASSLWTGELNYGYTF. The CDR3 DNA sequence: TGCGCCAGCAGCTTGTGGACAGGGGAATTAAACTATGGCTACACCTTC.

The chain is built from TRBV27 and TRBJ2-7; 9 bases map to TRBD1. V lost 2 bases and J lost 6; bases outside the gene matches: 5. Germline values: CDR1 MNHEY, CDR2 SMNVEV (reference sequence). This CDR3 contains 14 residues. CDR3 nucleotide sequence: TGTGCCAGCAGTTTAGGGACAGGGTTAAGCGAGCAGTACTTC. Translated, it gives CASSLGTGLSEQYF.

The CDR3 loop reads CATSRDMGDSEAFF. DNA for the CDR3: TGTGCCACCAGCAGAGATATGGGGGACAGTGAAGCTTTCTTT. The chain employs TRBV15 and TRBJ1-1; TRBD1 matches 7 bases. This CDR3 contains 14 residues. Germline V gene data show CDR1 as LNHNV and CDR2 as YYDKDF (reference sequence). V shed 0 bases, J shed 7 bases, and the junction held 5 bases outside the gene matches.

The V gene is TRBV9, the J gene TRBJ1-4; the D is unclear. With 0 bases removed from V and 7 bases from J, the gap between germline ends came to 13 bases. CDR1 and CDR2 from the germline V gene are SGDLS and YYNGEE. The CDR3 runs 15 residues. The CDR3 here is CASSVDPEIGEKLFF. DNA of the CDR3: TGTGCCAGCAGCGTAGATCCGGAGATAGGTGAAAAACTGTTTTTT.

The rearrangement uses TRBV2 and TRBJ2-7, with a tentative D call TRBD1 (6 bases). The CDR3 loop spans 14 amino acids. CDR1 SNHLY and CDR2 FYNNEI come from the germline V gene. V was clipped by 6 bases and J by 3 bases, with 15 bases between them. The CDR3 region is CASRPDRALYEQYF. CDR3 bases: TGTGCCAGCAGGCCGGACAGAGCTCTCTACGAGCAGTACTTC.

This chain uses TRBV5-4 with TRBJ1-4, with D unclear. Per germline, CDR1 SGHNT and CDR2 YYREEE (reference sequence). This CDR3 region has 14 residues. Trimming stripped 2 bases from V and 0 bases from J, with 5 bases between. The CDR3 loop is CASSFSATNEKLFF. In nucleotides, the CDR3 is TGTGCCAGCAGCTTCTCCGCAACTAATGAAAAACTGTTTTTT.

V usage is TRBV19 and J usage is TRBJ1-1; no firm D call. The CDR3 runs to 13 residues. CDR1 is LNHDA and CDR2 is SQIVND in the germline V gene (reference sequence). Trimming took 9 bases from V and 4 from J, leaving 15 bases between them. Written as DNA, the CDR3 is TGTGCCAGCAAGAGTGGGCAGATCACTGAAGCTTTCTTT. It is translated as CASKSGQITEAFF.

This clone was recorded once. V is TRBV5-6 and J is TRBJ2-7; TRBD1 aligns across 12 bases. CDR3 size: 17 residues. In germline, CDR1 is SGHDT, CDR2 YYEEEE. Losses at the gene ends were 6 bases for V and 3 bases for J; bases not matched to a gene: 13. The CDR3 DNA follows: TGTGCCAGCAACCCCGGGACAGGGGGCGCCTTCAGCTACGAGCAGTACTTC. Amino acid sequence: CASNPGTGGAFSYEQYF.

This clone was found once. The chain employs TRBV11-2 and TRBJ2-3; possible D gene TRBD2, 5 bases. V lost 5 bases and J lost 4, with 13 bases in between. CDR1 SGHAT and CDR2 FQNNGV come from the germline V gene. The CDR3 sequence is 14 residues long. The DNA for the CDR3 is TGTGCCAGCAGCGGGGATCTAGCCCCAGATACGCAGTATTTT. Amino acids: CASSGDLAPDTQYF.

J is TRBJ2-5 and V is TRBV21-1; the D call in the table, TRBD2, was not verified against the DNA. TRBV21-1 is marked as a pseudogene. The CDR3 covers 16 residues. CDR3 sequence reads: CASSKRLAGTQETQYF. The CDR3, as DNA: TGTGCCAGCAGCAAGAGGCTAGCGGGAACCCAAGAGACCCAGTACTTC.

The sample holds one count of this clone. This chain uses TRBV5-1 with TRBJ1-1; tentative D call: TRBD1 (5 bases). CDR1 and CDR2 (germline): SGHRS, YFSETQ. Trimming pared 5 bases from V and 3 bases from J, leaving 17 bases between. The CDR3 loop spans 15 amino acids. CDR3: CASRTDSGWDTEAFF. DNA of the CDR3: TGCGCCAGCAGAACCGACTCAGGGTGGGACACTGAAGCTTTCTTT.

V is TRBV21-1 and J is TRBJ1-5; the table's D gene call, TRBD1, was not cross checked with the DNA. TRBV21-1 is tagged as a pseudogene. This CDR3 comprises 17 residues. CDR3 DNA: TGTGCCAGCAGCAAAGTTGGGGACAGGGAGAGCAATCAGCCCCAGCATTTT. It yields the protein CASSKVGDRESNQPQHF.

The DNA for the CDR3 is TGCGCCAGCAGCTTGGGTGACAGGGTTATTACTGAGCAGTTCTTC. It yields the protein CASSLGDRVITEQFF. V and J are TRBV5-1 and TRBJ2-1; 7 bases line up with TRBD1. J gave up 9 bases and V 0 bases, and 9 bases lay outside the gene matches. Per germline, CDR1 SGHRS and CDR2 YFSETQ. This CDR3 has 15 amino acids.

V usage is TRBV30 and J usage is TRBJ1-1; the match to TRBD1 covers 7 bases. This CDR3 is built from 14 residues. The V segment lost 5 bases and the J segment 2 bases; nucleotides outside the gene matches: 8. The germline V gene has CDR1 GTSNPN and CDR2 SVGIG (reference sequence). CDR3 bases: TGTGCCTGGGCGACAGGGCTGATTAACACTGAAGCTTTCTTT. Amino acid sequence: CAWATGLINTEAFF.

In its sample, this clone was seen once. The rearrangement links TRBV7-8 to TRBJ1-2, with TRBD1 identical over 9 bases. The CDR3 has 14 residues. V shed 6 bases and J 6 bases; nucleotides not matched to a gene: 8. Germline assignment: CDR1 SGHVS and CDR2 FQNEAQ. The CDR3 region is CASRDPGTGNGYTF. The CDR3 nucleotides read TGTGCCAGCAGGGATCCCGGGACAGGGAATGGCTACACCTTC.

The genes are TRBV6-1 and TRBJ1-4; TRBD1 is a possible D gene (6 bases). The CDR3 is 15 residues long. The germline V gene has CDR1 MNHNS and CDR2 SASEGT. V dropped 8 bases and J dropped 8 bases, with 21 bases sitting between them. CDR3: CASVNLGRGNEKLFF. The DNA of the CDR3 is TGTGCCAGCGTCAACCTTGGCAGGGGTAACGAAAAACTGTTTTTT.

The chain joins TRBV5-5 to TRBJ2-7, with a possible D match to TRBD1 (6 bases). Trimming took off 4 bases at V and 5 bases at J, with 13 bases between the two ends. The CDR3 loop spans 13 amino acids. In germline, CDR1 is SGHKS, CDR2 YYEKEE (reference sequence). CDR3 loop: CASSLAGADEQYF. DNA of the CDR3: TGTGCCAGCAGCCTTGCAGGGGCAGACGAGCAGTACTTC.

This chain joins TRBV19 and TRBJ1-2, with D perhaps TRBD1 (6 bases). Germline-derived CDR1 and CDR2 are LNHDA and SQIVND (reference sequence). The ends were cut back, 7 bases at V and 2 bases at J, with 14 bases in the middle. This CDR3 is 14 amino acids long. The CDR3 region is CASMEQGPNYGYTF. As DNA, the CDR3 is TGTGCCAGTATGGAACAGGGACCCAACTATGGCTACACCTTC.

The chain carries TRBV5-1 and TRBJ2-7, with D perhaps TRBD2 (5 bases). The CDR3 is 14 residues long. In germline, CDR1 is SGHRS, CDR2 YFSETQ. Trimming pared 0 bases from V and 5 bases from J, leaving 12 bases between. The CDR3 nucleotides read TGCGCCAGCAGCTTGGACCGCGGGTTAGACGAGCAGTACTTC. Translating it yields CASSLDRGLDEQYF.

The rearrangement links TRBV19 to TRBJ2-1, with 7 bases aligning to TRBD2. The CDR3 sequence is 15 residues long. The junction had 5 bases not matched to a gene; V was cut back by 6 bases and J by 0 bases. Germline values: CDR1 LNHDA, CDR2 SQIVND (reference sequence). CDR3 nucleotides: TGTGCCAGTAGCCCAAGCGGGGACTCCTACAATGAGCAGTTCTTC. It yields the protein CASSPSGDSYNEQFF.

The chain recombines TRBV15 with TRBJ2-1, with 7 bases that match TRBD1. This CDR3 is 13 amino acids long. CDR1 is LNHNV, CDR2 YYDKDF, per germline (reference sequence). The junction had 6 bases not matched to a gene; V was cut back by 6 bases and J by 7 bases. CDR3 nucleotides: TGTGCCACCAGTTCCGTGACAGGGAATGAGCAGTTCTTC. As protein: CATSSVTGNEQFF.

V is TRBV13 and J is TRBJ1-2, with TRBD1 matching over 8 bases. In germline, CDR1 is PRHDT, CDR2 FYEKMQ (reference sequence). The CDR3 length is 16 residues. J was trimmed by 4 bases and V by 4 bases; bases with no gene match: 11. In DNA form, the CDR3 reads TGTGCCAGCAGCTCCGGACAGGGAGGGGCCTTCTATGGCTACACCTTC. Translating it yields CASSSGQGGAFYGYTF.

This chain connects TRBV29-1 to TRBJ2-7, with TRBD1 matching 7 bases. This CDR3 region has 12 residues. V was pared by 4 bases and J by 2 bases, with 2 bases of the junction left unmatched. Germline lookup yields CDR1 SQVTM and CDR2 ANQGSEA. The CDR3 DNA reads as TGCAGCGTTGCCGGACAGGCCTACGAGCAGTACTTC. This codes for CSVAGQAYEQYF.

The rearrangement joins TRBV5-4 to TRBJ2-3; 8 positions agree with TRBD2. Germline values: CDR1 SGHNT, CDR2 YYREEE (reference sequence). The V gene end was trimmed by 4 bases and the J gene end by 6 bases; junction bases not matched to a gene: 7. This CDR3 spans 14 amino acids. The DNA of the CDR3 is TGTGCCAGCAGCCCGTCCCGGGGGGGGGATACGCAGTATTTT. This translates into CASSPSRGGDTQYF.

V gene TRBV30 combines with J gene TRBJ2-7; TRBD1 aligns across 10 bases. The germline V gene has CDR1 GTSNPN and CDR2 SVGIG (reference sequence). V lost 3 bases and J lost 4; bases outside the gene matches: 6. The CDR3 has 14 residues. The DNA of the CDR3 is TGTGCCTGGAGCCCCGGGACAGGGGTGTACGAGCAGTACTTC. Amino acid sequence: CAWSPGTGVYEQYF.

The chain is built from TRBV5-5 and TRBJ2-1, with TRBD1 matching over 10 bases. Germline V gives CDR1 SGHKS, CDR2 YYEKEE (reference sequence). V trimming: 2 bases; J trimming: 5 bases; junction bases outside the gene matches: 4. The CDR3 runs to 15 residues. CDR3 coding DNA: TGTGCCAGCAGCTTAGGACAGGGGGACCACAATGAGCAGTTCTTC. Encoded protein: CASSLGQGDHNEQFF.

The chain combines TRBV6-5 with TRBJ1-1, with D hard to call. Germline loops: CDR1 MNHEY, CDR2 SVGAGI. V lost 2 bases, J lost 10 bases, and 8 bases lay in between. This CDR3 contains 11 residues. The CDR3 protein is CASSYRFRAFF. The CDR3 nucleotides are TGTGCCAGCAGTTACCGGTTCCGAGCTTTCTTT.

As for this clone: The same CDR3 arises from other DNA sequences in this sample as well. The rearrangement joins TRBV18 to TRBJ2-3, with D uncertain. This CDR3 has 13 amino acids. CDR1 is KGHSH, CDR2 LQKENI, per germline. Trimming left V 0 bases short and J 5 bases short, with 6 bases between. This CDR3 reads CASSPPSRDTQYF. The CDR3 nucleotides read TGTGCCAGCTCACCACCCTCCCGAGATACGCAGTATTTT. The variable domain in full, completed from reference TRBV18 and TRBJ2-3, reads NAGVMQNPRHLVRRRGQEARLRCSPMKGHSHVYWYRQLPEEGLKFMVYLQKENIIDESGMPKERFSAEFPKEGPSILRIQQVVRGDSAAYFCASSPPSRDTQYFGPGTRLTVL.

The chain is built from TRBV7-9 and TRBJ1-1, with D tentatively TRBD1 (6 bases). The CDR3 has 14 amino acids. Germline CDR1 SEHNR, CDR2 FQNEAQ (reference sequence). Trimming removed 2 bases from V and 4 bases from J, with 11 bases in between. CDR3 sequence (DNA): TGTGCCAGCAGCTTATTGGGGGCATTCACTGAAGCTTTCTTT. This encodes CASSLLGAFTEAFF.